The clone carrying this T cell receptor beta chain appeared a single time. The repertoire was sequenced with immunoSEQ multiplex PCR; TCRdb's copy has only in-frame clones and lacks some. The sample holds fewer than 85,000 clones, roughly 92% seen once. The CDR3 is made up of 13 amino acids. Per germline, CDR1 MNHEY and CDR2 SVGEGT. V was cut by 6 bases and J by 5 bases, with 14 bases left in between. This sample was taken from a study of control samples from healthy donors and cancer patients. This sequence was found in a woman aged 60-75 years in good health. The chain joins TRBV6-2 or TRBV6-3 to TRBJ2-7, with no clear D. Sequencing was carried out using blood. CDR3 in amino acids: CASSPSGKDEQYF. DNA of the CDR3: TGTGCCAGCAGCCCATCCGGCAAGGACGAGCAGTACTTC.